The 2 T cell receptor beta chains reported below all come from one sample, sequenced in a study of persistence of HIV-infected CD4 T cells. Cells were stimulated with overlapping HIV-1 Gag 15-mer peptides. CD40L/CD69 double-negative CD45RO-high memory CD4+ T cells were collected. The libraries were made with immunoSEQ version 4 in survey mode. TCRdb's table, derived via immunoSEQ multiplex PCR, lists solely in-frame clones and lacks some. The table lists about 35,000 clones, more than 75% of them singletons. Their antigen targets remain unknown. Material: cultured CD4+ T cells from PBMCs, obtained from a patient who received antiretroviral therapy. The receptor set was obtained from an adult with HIV. The donor label of this sample is uncertain.

The chain is built from TRBV4-2 and TRBJ2-7; the D is unclear. CDR1 LGHNA and CDR2 YNFKEQ come from the germline V gene. The CDR3 loop spans 15 amino acids. Between the trimmed V and J ends, which lost 0 bases and 2 bases, there was a span of 11 bases. The CDR3 sequence: CASSQDQAVTYEQYF. The CDR3 coding sequence is TGTGCCAGCAGCCAAGATCAGGCAGTTACCTACGAGCAGTACTTC.

V and J are TRBV6-5 and TRBJ1-2; 8 nucleotides align to TRBD1. From germline, CDR1 is MNHEY and CDR2 SVGAGI. CDR3 length: 14 residues. The junction had 8 bases not matched to a gene; V was cut back by 7 bases and J by 4 bases. CDR3 sequence reads: CASTGQGRSYGYTF. CDR3 DNA sequence: TGTGCCAGCACTGGACAGGGTCGGAGCTATGGCTACACCTTC.